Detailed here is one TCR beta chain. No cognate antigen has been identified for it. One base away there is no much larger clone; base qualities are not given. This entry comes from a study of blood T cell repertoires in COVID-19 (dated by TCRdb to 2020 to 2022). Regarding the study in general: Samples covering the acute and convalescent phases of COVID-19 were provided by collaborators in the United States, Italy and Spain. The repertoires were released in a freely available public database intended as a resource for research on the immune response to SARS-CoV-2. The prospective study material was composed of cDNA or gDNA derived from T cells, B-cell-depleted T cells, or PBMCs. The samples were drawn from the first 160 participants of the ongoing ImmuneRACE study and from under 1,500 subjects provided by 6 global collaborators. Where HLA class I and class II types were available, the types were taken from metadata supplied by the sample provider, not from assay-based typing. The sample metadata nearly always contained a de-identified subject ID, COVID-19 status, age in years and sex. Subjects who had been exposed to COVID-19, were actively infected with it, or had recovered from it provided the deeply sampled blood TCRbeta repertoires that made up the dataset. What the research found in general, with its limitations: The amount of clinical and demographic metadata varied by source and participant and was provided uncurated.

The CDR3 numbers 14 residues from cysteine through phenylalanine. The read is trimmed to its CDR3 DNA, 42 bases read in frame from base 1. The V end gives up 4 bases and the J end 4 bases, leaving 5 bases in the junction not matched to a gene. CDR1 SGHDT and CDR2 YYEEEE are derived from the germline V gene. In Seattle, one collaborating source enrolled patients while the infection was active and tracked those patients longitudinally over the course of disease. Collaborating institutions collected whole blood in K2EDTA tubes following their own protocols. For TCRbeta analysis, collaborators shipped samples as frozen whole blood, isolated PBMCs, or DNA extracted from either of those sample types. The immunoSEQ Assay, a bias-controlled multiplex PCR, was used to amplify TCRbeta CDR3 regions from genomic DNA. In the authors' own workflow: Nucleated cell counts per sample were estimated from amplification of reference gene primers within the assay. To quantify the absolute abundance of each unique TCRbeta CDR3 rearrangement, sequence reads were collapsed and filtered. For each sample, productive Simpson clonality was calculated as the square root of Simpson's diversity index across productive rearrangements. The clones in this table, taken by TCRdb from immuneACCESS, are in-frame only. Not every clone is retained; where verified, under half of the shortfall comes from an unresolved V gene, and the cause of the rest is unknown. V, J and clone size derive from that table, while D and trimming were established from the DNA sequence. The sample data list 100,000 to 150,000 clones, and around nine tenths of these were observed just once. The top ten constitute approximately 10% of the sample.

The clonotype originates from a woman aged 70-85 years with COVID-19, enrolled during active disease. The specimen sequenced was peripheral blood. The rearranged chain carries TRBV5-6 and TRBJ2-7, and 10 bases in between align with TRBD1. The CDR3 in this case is CASSVGQGRYEQYF. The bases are TGTGCCAGCAGCGTGGGACAGGGGAGGTACGAGCAGTACTTC.